This TCR beta chain was captured in a study of T-cell reconstitution after alpha-beta-depleted transplantation in children (dated by TCRdb to 2016 to 2017). Looking at the study overall: Using TCR repertoire profiling, the study quantitatively followed how T-cell immune reconstitution unfolded in children after TCRalphabeta/CD19-depleted allogeneic hematopoietic cell transplantation.

V is trimmed back by 7 bases and J by 3 bases, and the junction contains 8 bases that no gene match accounts for. From the germline V gene, CDR1 is SQVTM and CDR2 is ANQGSEA. The CDR3 sequence holds 15 residues, the cysteine and phenylalanine included. Of all the DNA, just the CDR3 is kept, 45 bases in frame from base 1. This clonotype has just a few counts. The antigen this receptor binds is unknown. Base quality data are lacking; no much larger clone is found one base away. The intended sense of this specimen's treatment or condition label: allogeneic hematopoietic cell transplantation with graft depleted of TCRalphabeta T cells and CD19 B cells. The children who served as transplant recipients had been given grafts of TCRalphabeta/CD19-depleted allogeneic hematopoietic cells. Beyond this particular receptor, the publication reports: About two months after transplant, the apparently early recovery of alphabetaT-cell counts reportedly depended on just several hundred clones that had expanded rapidly and came from non-depleted graft cells. Hyperexpanded clone frequencies declined over subsequent months; after one year, T-cell counts and TCRbeta diversity were mostly attributed to newly produced T cells. In some patients, the high TCRbeta diversity seen at day 60 was put down to recipient T cells and intrathymic progenitors that had survived conditioning.

Receptor amplification or capture employed PCR. The sequencing machine was an Illumina HiSeq 2500. TCR library preparation used molecular barcoding, with unique molecular identifiers applied to normalize quantification of the TCRbeta repertoire. The raw public reads went through TCRdb reprocessing: fastp at Q25, MiXCR clone calling, in-frame beta chains kept. Identical CDR3 proteins give one entry, which carries the most common genes and DNA. This sample comprises more than 15,000 distinct CDR3 sequences, around an eighth of them detected only once. Of the sample, under 75% falls within the top ten clones.

This receptor was obtained from a boy in the first two years of life who had a stem cell transplant for Wiskott-Aldrich syndrome, so the T cells may come from the graft donor. This chain is built from TRBV29-1 and TRBJ2-1; 11 bases in the middle match TRBD1. The input for sequencing was PBMCs, mostly from graft donor cells, taken 180 days after TCRalphabeta/CD19-depleted stem cell transplant. At the DNA level, the sequence is TGCAGCGCCCCGAGGACAGGGGGCTTCTACAATGAGCAGTTCTTC. This encodes CSAPRTGGFYNEQFF.